The clone carrying this T cell receptor (beta chain) showed up many times. Primed by a sample-barcoded 5' primer and a J-beta primer mix, a second PCR proceeded for about 7 to 11 cycles. Per sample, CDR3-containing paired-end reads numbered at least 2.5 million. TCRdb recomputed calls from the 5' RACE reads with MiXCR, one row per CDR3 protein. This sample carries a few hundred thousand distinct CDR3 sequences, roughly a quarter of them seen once, and the ten largest clones take under 4.5%. The entry originates in a study of blood T cells in healthy people across ages. Across the whole study: T cells yielded about one barcoded beta molecule per two cells through template switching.

Trimming took off 0 bases at V and 0 bases at J, with 18 bases between the two ends. CDR1 MNHEY and CDR2 SVGAGI come from the germline V gene. The CDR3 is 19 amino acids. This sample was also put to use in a study of T cells of mothers and their children.

This receptor was obtained from a boy aged 2 to 10 in good health. J is TRBJ1-3 and V is TRBV6-5, with D unclear. Sequencing was performed on blood. CDR3 protein: CASSYSMDDGRSSGNTIYF. The CDR3 bases are TGTGCCAGCAGTTACTCGATGGACGACGGAAGAAGCTCTGGAAACACCATATATTTT.